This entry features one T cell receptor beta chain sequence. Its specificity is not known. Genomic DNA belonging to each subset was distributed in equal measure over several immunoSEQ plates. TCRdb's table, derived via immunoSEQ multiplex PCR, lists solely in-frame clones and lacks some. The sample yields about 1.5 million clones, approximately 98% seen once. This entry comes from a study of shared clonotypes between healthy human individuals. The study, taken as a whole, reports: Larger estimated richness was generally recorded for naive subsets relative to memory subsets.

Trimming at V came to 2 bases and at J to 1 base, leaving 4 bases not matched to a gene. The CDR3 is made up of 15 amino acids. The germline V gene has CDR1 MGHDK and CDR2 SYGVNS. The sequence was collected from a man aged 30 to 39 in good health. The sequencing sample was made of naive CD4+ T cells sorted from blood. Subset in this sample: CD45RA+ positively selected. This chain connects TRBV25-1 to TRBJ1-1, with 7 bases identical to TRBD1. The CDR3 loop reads CASSERAGGNTEAFF. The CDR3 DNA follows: TGTGCCAGCAGTGAAAGGGCAGGGGGGAACACTGAAGCTTTCTTT.